A selection of T cell receptor beta chains follows, all from one sample in a study of blood T cells in healthy people across ages. TCRdb processed the 5' RACE reads anew with MiXCR; each CDR3 protein has one entry. The sample yields around 1.1 million distinct CDR3 sequences, more than 30% seen once. The sequenced sample was blood. The receptors derive from a man aged 18-30 years in good health. The CDR3 runs from the conserved cysteine through the conserved F or W. D genes are given only for firm matches. Clone size is stated in some rows and not others, as once, few, many or a class when expanded.

V: TRBV6-5; J: TRBJ2-3; D: TRBD2; size: -; DNA: TGTGCCAGCAGTAGACTAGCGGGGGGTTCGGATACGCAGTATTTT; CDR3: CASSRLAGGSDTQYF
V: TRBV4-3; J: TRBJ1-6; D: -; size: -; DNA: TGCGCCAGCAGCCAAGATAGTGGGGGTGGTGGGTCACCCCTCCACTTT; CDR3: CASSQDSGGGGSPLHF
V: TRBV10-3; J: TRBJ2-1; D: TRBD2; size: few; DNA: TGTACCATCAGAACTAGCGGGCCTGAGCAGTTCTTC; CDR3: CTIRTSGPEQFF
V: TRBV3-1; J: TRBJ2-1; D: TRBD2; size: -; DNA: TGTGCCACCCAGCTAGCGGGGGGTTACAATGAGCAGTTCTTC; CDR3: CATQLAGGYNEQFF
V: TRBV4-3; J: TRBJ2-7; D: -; size: few; DNA: TGCGCCAGCAGCCAAGATAGGACGGCAGTCGAGCAGTACTTC; CDR3: CASSQDRTAVEQYF
V: TRBV7-3; J: TRBJ2-1; D: -; size: few; DNA: TGTGCCAGCAGCACCCAAACAGGGTTTGGTAATGAGCAGTTCTTC; CDR3: CASSTQTGFGNEQFF
V: TRBV11-2; J: TRBJ2-1; D: TRBD1; size: few; DNA: TGTGCCAGCAGCTCACGGACAGGTGCCTACAATGAGCAGTTCTTC; CDR3: CASSSRTGAYNEQFF
V: TRBV25-1; J: TRBJ1-1; D: -; size: -; DNA: TGTGCCAGCAGTGAATCTTCCGGACGAGCTTTCTTT; CDR3: CASSESSGRAFF
V: TRBV6-5; J: TRBJ2-1; D: -; size: -; DNA: TGTGCCAGCAGTTACTCACGGGGGCCCTACAATGAGCAGTTCTTC; CDR3: CASSYSRGPYNEQFF
V: TRBV12-3/TRBV12-4; J: TRBJ2-7; D: -; size: -; DNA: TGTGCCAGCAGTAACCCCCGGGGCGTAACCTACGAGCAGTACTTC; CDR3: CASSNPRGVTYEQYF
V: TRBV10-3; J: TRBJ2-7; D: -; size: few; DNA: TGTGCCATCGCGCAGTTAGGCTACGAGCAGTACTTC; CDR3: CAIAQLGYEQYF
V: TRBV10-3; J: TRBJ1-6; D: -; size: -; DNA: TGTGCCATCACTTCGGACACCCATAATTCACCCCTCCACTTT; CDR3: CAITSDTHNSPLHF
V: TRBV15; J: TRBJ2-5; D: -; size: -; DNA: TGTGCCACCAGCAGATCACCCTGGGAGACCCAGTACTTC; CDR3: CATSRSPWETQYF
V: TRBV4-3; J: TRBJ2-1; D: TRBD2; size: -; DNA: TGCGCCAGCAGCCAAGAGCTTAGCGGGGGGGCGACTCACAATGAGCAGTTCTTC; CDR3: CASSQELSGGATHNEQFF
V: TRBV14; J: TRBJ1-6; D: -; size: -; DNA: TGTGCCAGCGGCCAAAGGACAGTCAGCTCCTATAATTCACCCCTCCACTTT; CDR3: CASGQRTVSSYNSPLHF
V: TRBV12-3/TRBV12-4; J: TRBJ1-6; D: TRBD1; size: many; DNA: TGTGCCAGCTCGGTCTCGGGACAGAATAATTCACCCCTCCACTTT; CDR3: CASSVSGQNNSPLHF
V: TRBV29-1; J: TRBJ2-3; D: -; size: many; DNA: TGCACCACCAACCTGTTGGGCACAGATACGCAGTATTTT; CDR3: CTTNLLGTDTQYF
V: TRBV28; J: TRBJ2-1; D: TRBD2; size: few; DNA: TGTGCCAGCAGTTTATGCTGCGGGGGGGCCAATGAGCAGTTCTTC; CDR3: CASSLCCGGANEQFF
V: TRBV6-2/TRBV6-3; J: TRBJ1-2; D: -; size: -; DNA: TGTGCCAGCAGTTACGCCCTCTCCGGGACCTATGGCTACACCTTC; CDR3: CASSYALSGTYGYTF
V: TRBV27; J: TRBJ1-4; D: -; size: -; DNA: TGTGCCAGCAGTTTCCTCGACAGATTTGCAACTAATGAAAAACTGTTTTTT; CDR3: CASSFLDRFATNEKLFF
V: TRBV4-3; J: TRBJ1-1; D: TRBD1; size: few; DNA: TGCGCCAGCAGCTTTGACAGGGAGGGCACTGAAGCTTTCTTT; CDR3: CASSFDREGTEAFF
V: TRBV20-1; J: TRBJ2-5; D: -; size: -; DNA: TGCAGTGCTAGGCTAGCGCTCCAAGAGACCCAGTACTTC; CDR3: CSARLALQETQYF